The sequence of this TCR beta chain was determined in a study of CD8 T cells in ankylosing spondylitis. The study's findings and limits: Ankylosing spondylitis blood seemed to carry a telltale TCR beta motif made of roughly eight highly homologous variants.

Regarding this clonotype: Antigen unknown.

TCRdb used MiXCR to reprocess the 5' RACE reads, holding one entry per CDR3 protein. The sample yields roughly 700,000 distinct CDR3 sequences, 15% to 20% seen once. The material sequenced was blood, either unsorted or a sorted T cell fraction (not recorded which). The TCR was taken from a male donor with ankylosing spondylitis.

In nucleotides, the CDR3 is TGTGCCAGCAGGGGACTAGCGAGCTCCTACAATGAGCAGTTCTTC. Encoded protein: CASRGLASSYNEQFF. The V call is TRBV6-1, the J call TRBJ2-1, with 10 nucleotides matching TRBD2. The CDR3 extends over 15 amino acids. J gave up 0 bases and V 6 bases, and 2 bases lay outside the gene matches. Germline values: CDR1 MNHNS, CDR2 SASEGT.